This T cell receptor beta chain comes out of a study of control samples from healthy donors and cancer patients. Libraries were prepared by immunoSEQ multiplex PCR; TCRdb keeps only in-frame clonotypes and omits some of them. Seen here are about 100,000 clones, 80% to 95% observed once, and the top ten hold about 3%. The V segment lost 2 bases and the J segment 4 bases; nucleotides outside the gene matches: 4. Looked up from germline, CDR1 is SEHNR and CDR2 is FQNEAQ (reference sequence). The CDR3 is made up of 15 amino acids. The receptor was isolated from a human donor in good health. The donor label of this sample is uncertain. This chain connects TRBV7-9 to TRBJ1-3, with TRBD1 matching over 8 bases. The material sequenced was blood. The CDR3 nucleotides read TGTGCCAGCAGCTTATGGACAGGGATAGGAAACACCATATATTTT. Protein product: CASSLWTGIGNTIYF.